The 16 T cell receptor beta chains below were found in one sample sequenced in a study of cytomegalovirus exposure and HLA in healthy donors. Use of 60 Vbeta and 13 Jbeta primers characterized the PCR. Some clones are missing from TCRdb's copy, which holds only in-frame ones; the method was immunoSEQ multiplex PCR. In the table there are approximately 160,000 clones, 81% of which are singletons. Specimen: PBMCs. These TCRs come from a man aged 45-65 years in good health and CMV-seropositive.

J is TRBJ1-4 and V is TRBV6-6, with D unresolved. The CDR3 is 15 residues long. Trimming shortened V by 2 bases and J by 4 bases, and 11 bases separated the two germline ends. Germline V CDR1 and CDR2: MNHNY, SVGAGI (reference sequence). CDR3 DNA sequence: TGTGCCAGCAGTTACGAGGGCGGAATTAATGAAAAACTGTTTTTT. It is translated as CASSYEGGINEKLFF.

The gene calls are TRBV27 and TRBJ1-1; possibly TRBD1 for D (5 bases). The germline V gene has CDR1 MNHEY and CDR2 SMNVEV (reference sequence). Trimming stripped 2 bases from V and 4 bases from J, with 14 bases between. CDR3 size: 15 residues. The CDR3 DNA sequence: TGTGCCAGCAGTTTAAGTAGCAGGGTGGGCACTGAAGCTTTCTTT. Amino acid sequence: CASSLSSRVGTEAFF.

This chain uses TRBV6-6 with TRBJ2-2, with D possibly being TRBD2 (5 bases). Per germline, CDR1 MNHNY and CDR2 SVGAGI (reference sequence). The CDR3 covers 13 residues. V lost 8 bases to trimming and J lost 2 bases, with 9 bases between them. CDR3 residues: CASVRGNTGELFF. The CDR3 nucleotides read TGTGCCAGCGTACGGGGAAACACCGGGGAGCTGTTTTTT.

The V call is TRBV29-1, the J call TRBJ1-2; 11 bases fit TRBD1. The ends lost 6 bases at V and 8 bases at J; junction bases unmatched: 14. CDR3 length: 15 amino acids. Germline CDR1 and CDR2: SQVTM and ANQGSEA. The chain's CDR3 is CSVVDRGRAQWGYTF. The DNA for the CDR3 is TGCAGCGTGGTGGACAGGGGGCGAGCTCAGTGGGGCTACACCTTC.

This chain uses TRBV4-2 with TRBJ1-1, with 7 bases identical to TRBD1. Germline V lookup: CDR1 LGHNA, CDR2 YNFKEQ. This CDR3 is built from 16 residues. The V gene end was trimmed by 3 bases and the J gene end by 1 base; junction bases not matched to a gene: 8. CDR3 sequence reads: CASSQYYRGGNTEAFF. The CDR3 DNA reads as TGTGCCAGCAGCCAGTATTACAGGGGTGGGAACACTGAAGCTTTCTTT.

The J gene is TRBJ2-2, the V gene TRBV6-5, with TRBD2 matching over 7 bases. There are 16 residues in the CDR3. Germline CDR1 reads MNHEY; CDR2 reads SVGAGI. The V gene end was trimmed by 0 bases and the J gene end by 1 base; junction bases not matched to a gene: 2. The CDR3 loop is CASSYSASGNTGELFF. Written as DNA, the CDR3 is TGTGCCAGCAGTTACTCTGCTAGCGGGAACACCGGGGAGCTGTTTTTT.

This chain uses TRBV6-5 with TRBJ2-7, with 8 bases matching TRBD1. The junction had 14 bases not matched to a gene; V was cut back by 6 bases and J by 7 bases. The CDR3 is 15 residues long. The germline V gene encodes CDR1 MNHEY and CDR2 SVGAGI. The DNA of the CDR3 is TGTGCCAGCAGCTACAGTGCAAGGACAGGGAGGGAGCAGTACTTC. Amino acid sequence: CASSYSARTGREQYF.

CDR3 protein: CASSFWGSTTYEQYF. The CDR3 coding sequence is TGTGCCAGCAGCTTCTGGGGCAGCACAACCTACGAGCAGTACTTC. The V gene is TRBV11-3, the J gene TRBJ2-7, with D perhaps matching TRBD1 (5 bases). Trimming left V 3 bases short and J 2 bases short, with 14 bases between. The CDR3 has 15 amino acids. The V gene's germline CDR1 is SGHNT and CDR2 YENEEA.

The chain links TRBV6-1 to TRBJ2-7; a possible D gene is TRBD1 (5 bases). Trimming left V 6 bases short and J 4 bases short, with 16 bases between. This CDR3 is 14 amino acids long. Per germline, CDR1 MNHNS and CDR2 SASEGT. The CDR3 spells CASRPPGYGYEQYF. The DNA for the CDR3 is TGTGCCAGCAGGCCTCCAGGGTACGGTTACGAGCAGTACTTC.

The chain is built from TRBV14 and TRBJ2-5, with D uncertain. The J call may be mistaken, given a closer DNA end match to TRBJ2-7. The V gene's germline CDR1 is SGHDN and CDR2 FVKESK. This CDR3 has 16 amino acids. The CDR3 here is CASSQEDNLPRYEQYF. For the CDR3, the DNA is TGTGCCAGCAGCCAAGAAGATAACCTACCACGCTACGAGCAGTACTTC.

V is TRBV5-1 and J is TRBJ2-7; TRBD1 agrees at 7 bases. The V gene's germline CDR1 is SGHRS and CDR2 YFSETQ. V lost 4 bases to trimming and J lost 2 bases; unmatched junction nucleotides: 9. CDR3 length equals 15 residues. Here the CDR3 reads CASSMTGYPAYEQYF. The CDR3 bases are TGCGCCAGCAGCATGACAGGGTATCCCGCCTACGAGCAGTACTTC.

V usage is TRBV30 and J usage is TRBJ2-3; the D gene could be TRBD1 or TRBD2 (5 bases each). Trimming shortened V by 8 bases and J by 4 bases, and 13 bases separated the two germline ends. This CDR3 is 12 amino acids long. Germline V lookup: CDR1 GTSNPN, CDR2 SVGIG (reference sequence). The CDR3 protein is CAGTSGADTQYF. In DNA, the CDR3 is TGTGCCGGGACCTCCGGGGCAGATACGCAGTATTTT. The whole variable domain, filled in from reference TRBV30 and TRBJ2-3, reads SQTIHQWPATLVQPVGSPLSLECTVEGTSNPNLYWYRQAAGRGLQLLFYSVGIGQISSEVPQNLSASRPQDRQFILSSKKLLLSDSGFYLCAGTSGADTQYFGPGTRLTVL.

The chain links TRBV6-5 to TRBJ1-1; D is undetermined. CDR1 is MNHEY and CDR2 is SVGAGI in the germline V gene. The V end was cut by 0 bases, the J end by 4 bases, with 12 bases between. The CDR3 extends over 15 amino acids. The CDR3 DNA follows: TGTGCCAGCAGTTACTCGAAGTTCCTTAGCACTGAAGCTTTCTTT. Translating it yields CASSYSKFLSTEAFF.

The sample holds one count of this clone. This chain joins TRBV11-2 and TRBJ2-3; TRBD1 is a possible D gene (6 bases). Trimming pared 5 bases from V and 2 bases from J, leaving 14 bases between. In germline, CDR1 is SGHAT, CDR2 FQNNGV. The CDR3 sequence is 15 residues long. DNA for the CDR3: TGTGCCAGCAGCCCGATAGGGGGTTTCACAGATACGCAGTATTTT. This translates into CASSPIGGFTDTQYF.

The chain has TRBV19 and TRBJ1-5, with TRBD1 matching 12 bases. V dropped 7 bases and J dropped 4; count of bases not matched to a gene: 5. This CDR3 has 15 residues. Germline CDR1 and CDR2: LNHDA and SQIVND (reference sequence). CDR3 protein: CASTLGQGANQPQHF. In DNA, the CDR3 is TGTGCCAGTACCCTGGGACAGGGGGCGAATCAGCCCCAGCATTTT.

V is TRBV28 and J is TRBJ2-3, with D maybe TRBD2 (5 bases). The CDR3 runs to 16 residues. Germline V gives CDR1 MDHEN, CDR2 SYDVKM. V lost 6 bases and J 2 bases, leaving 18 bases between the germline ends. Written as DNA, the CDR3 is TGTGCCAGCAGCCCCCAGAGGGCCCTCCACACAGATACGCAGTATTTT. Its protein is CASSPQRALHTDTQYF.